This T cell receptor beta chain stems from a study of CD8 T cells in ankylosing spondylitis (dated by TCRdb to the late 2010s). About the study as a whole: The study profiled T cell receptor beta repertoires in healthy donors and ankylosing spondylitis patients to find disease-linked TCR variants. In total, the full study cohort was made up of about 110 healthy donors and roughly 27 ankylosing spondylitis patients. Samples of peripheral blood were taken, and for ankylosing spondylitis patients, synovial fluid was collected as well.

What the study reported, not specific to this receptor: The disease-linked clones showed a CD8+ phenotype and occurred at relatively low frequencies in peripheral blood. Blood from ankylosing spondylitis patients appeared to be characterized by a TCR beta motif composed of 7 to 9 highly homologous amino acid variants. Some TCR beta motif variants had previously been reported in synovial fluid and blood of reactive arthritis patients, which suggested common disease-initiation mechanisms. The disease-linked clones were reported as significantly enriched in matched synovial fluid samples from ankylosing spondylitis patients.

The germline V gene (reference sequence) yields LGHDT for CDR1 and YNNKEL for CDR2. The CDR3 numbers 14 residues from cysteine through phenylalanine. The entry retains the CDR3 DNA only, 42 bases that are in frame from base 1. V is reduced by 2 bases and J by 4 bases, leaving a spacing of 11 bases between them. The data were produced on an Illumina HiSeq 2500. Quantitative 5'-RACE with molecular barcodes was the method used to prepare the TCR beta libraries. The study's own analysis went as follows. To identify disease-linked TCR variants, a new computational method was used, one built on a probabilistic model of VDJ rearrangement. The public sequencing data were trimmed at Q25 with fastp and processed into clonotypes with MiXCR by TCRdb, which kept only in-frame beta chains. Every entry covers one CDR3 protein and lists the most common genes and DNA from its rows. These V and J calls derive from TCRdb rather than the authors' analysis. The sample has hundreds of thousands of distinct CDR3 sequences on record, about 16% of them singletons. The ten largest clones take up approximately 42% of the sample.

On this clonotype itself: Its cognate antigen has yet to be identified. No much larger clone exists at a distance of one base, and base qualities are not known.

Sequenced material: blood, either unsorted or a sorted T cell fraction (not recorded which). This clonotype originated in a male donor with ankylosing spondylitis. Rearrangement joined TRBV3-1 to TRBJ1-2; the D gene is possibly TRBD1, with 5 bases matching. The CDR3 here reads CASSQSFGAYGYTF. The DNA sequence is TGTGCCAGCAGCCAATCGTTCGGGGCCTATGGCTACACCTTC.